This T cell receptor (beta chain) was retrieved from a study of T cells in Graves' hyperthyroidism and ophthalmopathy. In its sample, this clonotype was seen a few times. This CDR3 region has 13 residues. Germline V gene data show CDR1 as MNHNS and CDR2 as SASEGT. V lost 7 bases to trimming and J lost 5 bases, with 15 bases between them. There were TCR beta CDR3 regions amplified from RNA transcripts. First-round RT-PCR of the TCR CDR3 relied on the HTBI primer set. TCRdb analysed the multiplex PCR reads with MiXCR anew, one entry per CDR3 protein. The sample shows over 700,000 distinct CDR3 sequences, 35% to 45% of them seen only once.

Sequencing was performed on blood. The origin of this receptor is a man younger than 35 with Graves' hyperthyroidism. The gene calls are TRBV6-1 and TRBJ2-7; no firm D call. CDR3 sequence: CASTRIPAHEQYF. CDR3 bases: TGTGCCAGCACCCGGATCCCAGCCCACGAGCAGTACTTC.